The clone carrying this TCR beta chain was observed many times. Its antigen is not identified. The germline CDR1 and CDR2 sequences are SGHTA and FQGNSA. The ends were cut back, 1 base at V and 4 bases at J, with 5 bases in the middle. The CDR3 is made up of 13 amino acids. The data belong to a study of T-cell reconstitution after alpha-beta-depleted transplantation in children. Overall study results and limits: Newly made T cells mostly supplied T-cell counts and diversity one year after transplant. Alpha-beta T cells present about two months after transplant were reported to originate from several hundred expanded graft clones.

The TCRbeta library incorporated unique molecular identifiers. TCRdb called the PCR reads again in MiXCR, with one record for every CDR3 protein. This sample has around 700,000 distinct CDR3 sequences, with roughly 14% found just once. V and J are TRBV7-2 and TRBJ2-1; unclear D gene. This TCR derives from a girl aged 2 to 10 with congenital amegakaryocytic thrombocytopenia, due to receive a stem cell transplant. Sequences were derived from PBMCs, sampled before TCRalphabeta/CD19-depleted stem cell transplant. CDR3 coding DNA: TGTGCCAGCAGCTTAGTTAGATACAATGAGCAGTTCTTC. It encodes CASSLVRYNEQFF.